Detailed here is one T cell receptor (beta chain). The target of this receptor is not known. Base-call qualities are not available, and no considerably larger clone is one nucleotide away. The entry originates in a study of T cell responses to AZD1222 COVID-19 vaccine listed by TCRdb under 2021. Background on the whole study: AZD1222 recipients with second doses at about 4 weeks or about 12 weeks were pooled, because spike-specific TCR depth and breadth did not differ between schedules. Enrollment into the trials was organized by age into subgroups of 18-55, 56-69 and 70-plus years, and those subgroups contained approximately 150, 30 and 60 TCR-sequenced participants, respectively. A total of 230 to 250 trial participants underwent TCR sequencing, of whom some 200 had received two doses of AZD1222 and some 25 had received two doses of the MenACWY control vaccine. The investigation overall reported the following: Most participants were white British and females outnumbered males, and the authors suggested that clonal diversity may have been underestimated. After two AZD1222 doses, both the breadth and the depth of spike-specific TCRs were significantly higher than at day 0 and than in MenACWY recipients. Reportedly, close to half of the unique spike-specific TCRs recognized epitopes lying outside the regions that are mutated in the B.1.351 and B.1.1.7 variants. Because no day 14 peak-response samples were available, the repertoires could be characterized only after the peak T cell response. Conclusions about previously exposed vaccinees are limited because only a handful of AZD1222 recipients were SARS-CoV-2 seropositive at baseline. Vaccine-associated CD4 TCRs spanned the whole spike protein, with dominant responses in regions 160-218 and 743-854. The 56-69-year group was small, and its depth increase did not reach significance, likely because of low power.

Its CDR3 holds 17 amino acids, cysteine through phenylalanine. Just the 51-base CDR3 DNA is kept, in frame starting at base 1. The germline V gene gives CDR1 as SGHVS and CDR2 as FQNEAQ. The V and J ends are trimmed by 3 bases and 2 bases, leaving 17 bases between them. The label giving this sample's time point can be read as: baseline before first vaccination. The vaccinee samples were drawn from two UK trials, COV001 and COV002, one of which was a single-blind randomized controlled phase 2/3 trial testing AZD1222 (ChAdOx1 nCoV-19) in healthy adults. For TCRbeta chain sequencing, PBMC samples were collected from trial participants at day 0 and at day 28 after the second dose. The CDR3 regions of human TCRbeta chains were analyzed by immunosequencing. Turning to the authors' computational methods: Repertoire TCRs were checked for matches against a reference library of SARS-CoV-2-specific TCRs that had been generated using the MIRA antigen-specificity platform. Breadth was defined as the fraction of unique TCRs that were SARS-CoV-2-associated, and depth was defined as the fraction of total T cells that were SARS-CoV-2-associated. Each spike-specific TCR was assigned to its reactive spike region and to a CD4 or CD8 class using the MIRA data. Log10-transformed breadth and depth values were compared by one-way ANOVA with Sidak's multiple comparisons tests. TCRdb obtained this table from immuneACCESS and retained in-frame rearrangements with V and J assigned. These tables miss some clones; where compared with another copy, unresolved V genes account for less than half of the shortfall, and the remainder is unexplained. V, J and clone size reflect that table, while D and trimming were determined from the DNA. This sample gives tens of thousands of clones in total; 85% to 90% of them show up just once. Roughly 10% of the sample lies in the top ten.

The TCR comes from an adult in good health. Here the chain combines TRBV7-8 and TRBJ1-5; the D gene is perhaps TRBD1, on 6 matching bases. The sample here was peripheral blood, taken on day 0 of AZD1222 vaccination. The DNA sequence is TGTGCCAGCAGCTTCAGCGGGGGGCTAGGAGGCAATCAGCCCCAGCATTTT. Translated, it gives CASSFSGGLGGNQPQHF.